These 24 T cell receptor beta chains were all obtained from the same sample, sequenced in a study of identical twins. TCRdb independently ran MiXCR on the 5' RACE reads; one entry per CDR3 protein. The repertoire consists of just under 650,000 distinct CDR3 sequences, with about 7.6% occurring once and the leading ten covering over 1.5%. This sample also belongs to another study, concerning yellow fever vaccine responses in identical twins.

Sequencing input: PBMCs. The source is a woman between 18 and 30 years old in good health.

This clonotype was seen at least ten times. The genes are TRBV20-1 and TRBJ2-1; 7 nucleotides align to TRBD2. This CDR3 region has 16 residues. The germline V gene has CDR1 DFQATT and CDR2 SNEGSKA (reference sequence). With V trimmed by 3 bases and J by 4 bases, 12 bases remained unmatched. In DNA, the CDR3 is TGCAGTGCTAGCTCTCCTGAGCGGGGCGCGTACAATGAGCAGTTCTTC. Encoded protein: CSASSPERGAYNEQFF.

This clonotype has at least ten counts. The J gene is TRBJ2-7, the V gene TRBV28, with 8 positions matching TRBD1. V was pared by 5 bases and J by 5 bases, with 8 bases of the junction left unmatched. Looked up from germline, CDR1 is MDHEN and CDR2 is SYDVKM. There are 14 residues in the CDR3. The chain's CDR3 is CASSIHGQGNEQYF. The CDR3 DNA is TGTGCCAGCAGTATCCACGGACAGGGTAACGAGCAGTACTTC.

This clonotype came up many times. The chain has TRBV10-3 and TRBJ2-1; D may be TRBD1 or TRBD2 (5 bases each). CDR1 is ENHRY and CDR2 is SYGVKD in the germline V gene. CDR3 length: 15 residues. V lost 6 bases, J lost 4 bases, and 16 bases lay in between. The CDR3 sequence is CAIRGDREVYNEQFF. The CDR3, as DNA: TGTGCCATCAGGGGGGACCGCGAGGTATACAATGAGCAGTTCTTC.

J is TRBJ2-1 and V is TRBV5-1; D is possibly TRBD1 (5 bases). CDR3 length: 14 amino acids. Trimming removed 3 bases at V and 6 bases at J, with 13 bases between. Germline V lookup: CDR1 SGHRS, CDR2 YFSETQ. CDR3 nucleotides: TGCGCCAGCAGCTGGCAGGGTTCTGTCAATGAGCAGTTCTTC. It codes for CASSWQGSVNEQFF.

This chain uses TRBV29-1 with TRBJ2-7, with D possibly matching TRBD1 (5 bases). The V end was cut by 4 bases, the J end by 0 bases, with 19 bases between. Looked up from germline, CDR1 is SQVTM and CDR2 is ANQGSEA. This CDR3 is built from 16 residues. The CDR3 spells CSVGTTRAVSSYEQYV. DNA of the CDR3: TGCAGCGTTGGTACTACCAGGGCAGTCAGCTCCTACGAGCAGTACGTC.

This chain joins TRBV11-3 and TRBJ2-2, with D hard to call. The CDR3 contains 12 residues. The V end was cut by 8 bases, the J end by 7 bases, with 11 bases between. Per germline, CDR1 SGHNT and CDR2 YENEEA. The CDR3 spells CASGSTSGELFF. The DNA for the CDR3 is TGTGCCAGCGGCTCAACAAGCGGGGAGCTGTTTTTT.

The V call is TRBV20-1, the J call TRBJ2-5; 11 bases map to TRBD2. With V trimmed by 5 bases and J by 5 bases, 7 bases remained unmatched. The V gene's germline CDR1 is DFQATT and CDR2 SNEGSKA (reference sequence). This CDR3 has 14 amino acids. The CDR3 loop reads CSAPVAGGRETQYF. DNA for the CDR3: TGCAGTGCTCCAGTAGCGGGGGGGAGGGAGACCCAGTACTTC.

About this clonotype: This may arise from a read error, as a much more abundant clone is one base away. The rearrangement uses TRBV20-1 and TRBJ1-3; the match to TRBD1 covers 7 bases. V was pared by 3 bases and J by 3 bases, with 5 bases of the junction left unmatched. The CDR3 runs 14 residues. The germline gives CDR1 DFQATT, CDR2 SNEGSKA (reference sequence). CDR3 region: CSARPTGYGNTIYF. The CDR3 region has the DNA TGCAGTGCTAGGCCGACAGGGTATGGAAACACCATATATTTT.

This clonotype appeared many times. The V gene is TRBV24-1, the J gene TRBJ2-1; 8 bases fit TRBD2. The CDR3 totals 15 residues. Germline V gene sequence: CDR1 KGHDR, CDR2 SFDVKD. V was clipped by 5 bases and J by 7 bases; unmatched bases: 9. CDR3 sequence: CATSASGGGGNEQFF. The CDR3 coding sequence is TGTGCCACCAGTGCCTCCGGGGGGGGCGGTAATGAGCAGTTCTTC.

This clonotype appeared many times. V is TRBV5-1 and J is TRBJ2-5; D is ambiguous. The germline V gene has CDR1 SGHRS and CDR2 YFSETQ. The CDR3 length is 14 residues. With 1 base removed from V and 0 bases from J, the gap between germline ends came to 7 bases. CDR3 nucleotides: TGCGCCAGCAGCTTGAGGCAGTACCAAGAGACCCAGTACTTC. It encodes CASSLRQYQETQYF.

The genes are TRBV5-6 and TRBJ1-2; a weak D match, TRBD1 (6 bases). The V gene's germline CDR1 is SGHDT and CDR2 YYEEEE. The CDR3 runs 14 residues. V was shortened by 4 bases and J by 4 bases, with 14 bases between the two germline ends. The CDR3 is CASSNGRGGYGYTF. CDR3 coding DNA: TGTGCCAGCAGCAACGGCAGGGGCGGCTATGGCTACACCTTC.

This clonotype occurred many times. The chain is built from TRBV7-3 and TRBJ1-1; possible D gene TRBD1, 5 bases. The CDR3 runs 15 residues. The V gene's germline CDR1 is SGHTA and CDR2 FQGTGA. V lost 2 bases and J lost 2, with 12 bases in between. CDR3 sequence reads: CASSLSRDGNTEAFF. In DNA form, the CDR3 reads TGTGCCAGCAGCTTATCCCGGGACGGAAACACTGAAGCTTTCTTT.

There are many counts of this clonotype. V is TRBV29-1 and J is TRBJ1-3; weak D call: TRBD1 (6 bases). Looked up from germline, CDR1 is SQVTM and CDR2 is ANQGSEA. Trimming removed 6 bases at V and 0 bases at J, with 6 bases between. This CDR3 is built from 12 residues. The CDR3 spells CSVDSSGNTIYF. CDR3 DNA sequence: TGCAGCGTGGACAGCTCTGGAAACACCATATATTTT. Looking up the rest from reference TRBV29-1 and TRBJ1-3 gives the full variable domain: SAVISQKPSRDICQRGTSLTIQCQVDSQVTMMFWYRQQPGQSLTLIATANQGSEATYESGFVIDKFPISRPNLTFSTLTVSNMSPEDSSIYLCSVDSSGNTIYFGEGSWLTVV.

Only a few counts were recorded for this clonotype. The DNA of the CDR3 is TGTGCCAGTCAGGGCCTTAATTCGTACGAGCAGTACTTC. This sequence encodes CASQGLNSYEQYF. V is TRBV25-1 and J is TRBJ2-7; perhaps TRBD1 as D (5 bases). In germline, CDR1 is MGHDK, CDR2 SYGVNS. V gave up 9 bases and J gave up 4 bases, with 16 bases separating them. This CDR3 has 13 residues.

The chain has TRBV29-1 and TRBJ1-1; D uncertain. Germline CDR1 SQVTM, CDR2 ANQGSEA. The CDR3 is made up of 11 amino acids. V was pared by 4 bases and J by 3 bases, with 6 bases between. The chain's CDR3 is CSVVFDTEAFF. The CDR3 region has the DNA TGCAGCGTTGTGTTCGACACTGAAGCTTTCTTT.

The chain is built from TRBV6-1 and TRBJ2-3; tentative D call: TRBD2 (7 bases). The V end lost 1 base, the J end lost 4 bases, and 21 bases lay between the germline ends. The germline V gene has CDR1 MNHNS and CDR2 SASEGT. The CDR3 extends over 18 amino acids. The CDR3 DNA follows: TGTGCCAGCAGTGAAGGGGAGGTTTGGGGGGGGGCGGCAGATACGCAGTATTTT. Translating it yields CASSEGEVWGGAADTQYF.

This clonotype appeared a few times. V and J are TRBV4-1 and TRBJ2-7, with D hard to call. Trimming pared 0 bases from V and 0 bases from J, leaving 9 bases between. The CDR3 sequence is 15 residues long. From germline, CDR1 is MGHRA and CDR2 YSYEKL. Here the CDR3 reads CASSQDPSLSYEQYV. Here the CDR3 DNA reads TGCGCCAGCAGCCAAGATCCCAGCCTCTCCTACGAGCAGTACGTC.

In its sample, this clonotype was seen a few times. The rearrangement uses TRBV29-1 and TRBJ2-1; the D gene is possibly TRBD2 (5 bases). V lost 7 bases and J lost 4, with 26 bases in between. This CDR3 spans 17 amino acids. CDR1 SQVTM and CDR2 ANQGSEA come from the germline V gene. The CDR3 protein is CSAKKGAASQNYNEQFF. CDR3 nucleotides: TGCAGCGCCAAAAAGGGAGCGGCCTCGCAGAATTACAATGAGCAGTTCTTC.

This clonotype was counted ten times or more. The rearrangement links TRBV27 to TRBJ2-5, with D unresolved. CDR1 is MNHEY, CDR2 SMNVEV, per germline (reference sequence). The CDR3 has 13 residues. Trimming stripped 3 bases from V and 5 bases from J, with 10 bases between. CDR3 DNA sequence: TGTGCCAGCAGTTTCGCAGCGCGGGAGACCCAGTACTTC. Its protein product is CASSFAARETQYF.

This clonotype occurred many times. The chain combines TRBV10-2 with TRBJ2-3, with 7 bases that match TRBD2. Unmatched junction bases numbered 10, after V lost 0 bases and J lost 1 base. The CDR3 sequence is 18 residues long. CDR1 is WSHSY and CDR2 is SAAADI in the germline V gene. The CDR3 reads CASSESIETSLGTDTQYF. The CDR3 DNA follows: TGCGCCAGCAGTGAGTCGATTGAGACTAGCTTGGGCACAGATACGCAGTATTTT.

The sample holds a few counts of this clonotype. At one of its ends the junction is not consistent with the germline gene, which may arise from a read error. This chain connects TRBV3-1 to TRBJ2-1; 7 nucleotides match TRBD2. Germline CDR1 is LGHDT and CDR2 is YNNKEL (reference sequence). The CDR3 has 15 amino acids. The CDR3 region is CACSQVAGDGDEQFF. In DNA form, the CDR3 reads TGTGCCTGCAGCCAAGTGGCGGGAGACGGCGATGAGCAGTTCTTC.

This clonotype was observed many times. The gene calls are TRBV12-3 or TRBV12-4 and TRBJ2-1; D gene ambiguous. V was pared by 3 bases and J by 8 bases, with 11 bases between. The CDR3 length is 13 residues. The CDR3 region has the DNA TGTGCCAGCAGTTTTTCCTTGGCCGATGAGCAGTTCTTC. This codes for CASSFSLADEQFF.

This sequence joins TRBV20-1 and TRBJ1-1; D is unresolved. This CDR3 has 13 amino acids. In germline, CDR1 is DFQATT, CDR2 SNEGSKA (reference sequence). Deletions cut 6 bases from V and 0 bases from J, with 11 bases between. The CDR3 coding sequence is TGCAGTGCAAGCAGGATTTTGAACACTGAAGCTTTCTTT. This sequence encodes CSASRILNTEAFF.

The chain combines TRBV10-3 with TRBJ2-1; a possible D gene is TRBD1 (5 bases). The CDR3 is made up of 15 amino acids. Per germline, CDR1 ENHRY and CDR2 SYGVKD. Between the trimmed V and J ends, which lost 5 bases and 2 bases, there was a span of 13 bases. CDR3 residues: CAISRGRETYNEQFF. In DNA form, the CDR3 reads TGTGCCATCAGTAGGGGCAGGGAAACCTACAATGAGCAGTTCTTC.